This T cell receptor beta chain emerged from a study of response to subunit inactivated influenza vaccine. TCRdb re-analysed the RT-PCR reads in MiXCR, keeping a single row per CDR3 protein. The top ten hold 10% to 15% of the sample, which has 500,000 to 650,000 distinct CDR3 sequences, 7.5% to 8.5% seen once. Study outcomes and limitations: Authors suggested few new T cells are recruited by each seasonal influenza vaccination.

This clonotype appeared a few times. Its antigen is unknown. The source material was PBMCs from blood, sampled around 25 months after vaccination. The origin of this receptor is a man aged 50 to 69 who received an inactivated influenza vaccine.

The chain's CDR3 is CASSEWDPGANVLTF. The DNA for the CDR3 is TGTGCCAGCAGTGAATGGGACCCTGGGGCCAACGTCCTGACTTTC. The rearrangement joins TRBV2 to TRBJ2-6; D may match TRBD1 or TRBD2 (5 bases each). Germline V gives CDR1 SNHLY, CDR2 FYNNEI. V lost 2 bases and J lost 2, with 7 bases in between. This CDR3 has 15 residues. Combining the CDR3 with reference TRBV2 and TRBJ2-6 gives the whole variable domain EPEVTQTPSHQVTQMGQEVILRCVPISNHLYFYWYRQILGQKVEFLVSFYNNEISEKSEIFDDQFSVERPDGSNFTLKIRSTKLEDSAMYFCASSEWDPGANVLTFGAGSRLTVL.